The 9 T cell receptor beta chains in this list originate from one sample, sequenced in a study of control samples from healthy donors and cancer patients. Here immunoSEQ multiplex PCR was the method, and the copy in TCRdb shows in-frame clones only, minus some. Of 130,000 or so clones in the sample, roughly 88% were seen once. Material: blood. These TCRs come from a man between 50 and 59 years old in good health.

CDR3 loop: CASSSGLAAYNEQFF. The CDR3 nucleotides are TGTGCCAGCAGCTCCGGACTAGCGGCCTACAATGAGCAGTTCTTC. The chain carries TRBV7-3 and TRBJ2-1, with TRBD2 matching 10 bases. Unmatched junction bases numbered 2, after V lost 4 bases and J lost 2 bases. The CDR3 has 15 residues. The germline CDR1 and CDR2 sequences are SGHTA and FQGTGA.

This rearrangement joins TRBV11-2 to TRBJ2-7, with 11 bases aligning to TRBD1. V lost 5 bases, J lost 2 bases, and 5 bases stayed unmatched. There are 15 residues in the CDR3. The germline V gene encodes CDR1 SGHAT and CDR2 FQNNGV. This chain's CDR3 is CASSTGTGGAYEQYF. The CDR3 DNA follows: TGTGCCAGCAGCACGGGGACAGGGGGGGCCTACGAGCAGTACTTC.

The chain links TRBV11-2 to TRBJ2-6, with D unclear. CDR1 and CDR2 from the germline V gene are SGHAT and FQNNGV. CDR3 size: 15 residues. The germline V and J ends were trimmed by 5 bases and 2 bases, with 10 bases remaining between them. CDR3 bases: TGTGCCAGCAGCCATTTAAGGACTGGGGCCAACGTCCTGACTTTC. This translates into CASSHLRTGANVLTF.

This clone came up once. The chain recombines TRBV28 with TRBJ2-7; the match to TRBD1 covers 9 bases. CDR3 length: 17 residues. Germline CDR1 and CDR2: MDHEN and SYDVKM. After removal of 7 bases from V and 4 bases from J, the junction contained 17 bases not matched to a gene. CDR3 sequence reads: CASTSIRAGTGWYEQYF. In nucleotides, the CDR3 is TGTGCCAGCACTTCCATCAGGGCCGGGACAGGGTGGTACGAGCAGTACTTC. The full variable domain, in which reference TRBV28 and TRBJ2-7 provide the parts outside the CDR3, is DVKVTQSSRYLVKRTGEKVFLECVQDMDHENMFWYRQDPGLGLRLIYFSYDVKMKEKGDIPEGYSVSREKKERFSLILESASTNQTSMYLCASTSIRAGTGWYEQYFGPGTRLTVT.

The chain combines TRBV6-5 with TRBJ2-7; a weak D match, TRBD1 (5 bases). V lost 8 bases and J 6 bases, leaving 23 bases between the germline ends. CDR1 is MNHEY and CDR2 is SVGAGI in the germline V gene. This CDR3 contains 15 residues. The CDR3 protein is CASLLDSNRKREQYF. CDR3 sequence (DNA): TGTGCCAGCCTTCTAGACAGCAACAGAAAGCGCGAGCAGTACTTC.

The CDR3 sequence: CASSRGYGGEQYF. Here the CDR3 DNA reads TGTGCCAGCAGTCGGGGGTATGGGGGCGAGCAGTACTTC. The chain combines TRBV28 with TRBJ2-7, with a tentative D call TRBD2 (6 bases). Trimming left V 5 bases short and J 6 bases short, with 14 bases between. The germline V gene encodes CDR1 MDHEN and CDR2 SYDVKM. This CDR3 has 13 amino acids.

The chain has TRBV5-1 and TRBJ2-1; 8 nucleotides line up with TRBD1. The CDR3 runs 15 residues. V was pared by 3 bases and J by 2 bases, with 4 bases of the junction left unmatched. Germline V gene sequence: CDR1 SGHRS, CDR2 YFSETQ. The CDR3 here is CASSWDRPTYNEQFF. The DNA for the CDR3 is TGCGCCAGCAGCTGGGACAGGCCAACCTACAATGAGCAGTTCTTC.

The sample holds one count of this clone. The rearrangement joins TRBV10-3 to TRBJ1-2; D possibly corresponds to TRBD1 (6 bases). The CDR3 has 15 residues. Germline loops: CDR1 ENHRY, CDR2 SYGVKD. The ends were cut back, 0 bases at V and 8 bases at J, with 16 bases in the middle. The CDR3 bases are TGTGCCATCAGTGAGTCCGGGCCAGGGGAAGGCGGCTACACCTTC. This codes for CAISESGPGEGGYTF.

V usage is TRBV27 and J usage is TRBJ1-2, with D maybe TRBD1 (5 bases). CDR3 length: 15 residues. V was pared by 5 bases and J by 3 bases, with 16 bases between. Germline values: CDR1 MNHEY, CDR2 SMNVEV (reference sequence). The CDR3 coding sequence is TGTGCCAGCAGTCCATCCGGGGGTCTCTACTATGGCTACACCTTC. It encodes CASSPSGGLYYGYTF.